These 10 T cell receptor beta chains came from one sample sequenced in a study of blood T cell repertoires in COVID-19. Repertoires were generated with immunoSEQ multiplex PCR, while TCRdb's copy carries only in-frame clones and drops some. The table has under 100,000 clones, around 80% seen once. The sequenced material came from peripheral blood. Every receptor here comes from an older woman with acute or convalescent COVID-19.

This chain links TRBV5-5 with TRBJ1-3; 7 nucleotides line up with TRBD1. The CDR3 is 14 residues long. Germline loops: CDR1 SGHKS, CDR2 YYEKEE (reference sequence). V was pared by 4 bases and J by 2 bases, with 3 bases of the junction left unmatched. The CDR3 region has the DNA TGTGCCAGCAGCGAAACAGGGGCTGGAAACACCATATATTTT. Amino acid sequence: CASSETGAGNTIYF.

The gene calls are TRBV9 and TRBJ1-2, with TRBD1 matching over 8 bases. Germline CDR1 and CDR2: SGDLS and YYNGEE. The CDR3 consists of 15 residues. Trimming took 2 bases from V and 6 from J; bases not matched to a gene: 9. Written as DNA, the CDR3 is TGTGCCAGCAGCGTCGACAGGGGAGTGTTGGATGGCTACACCTTC. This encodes CASSVDRGVLDGYTF.

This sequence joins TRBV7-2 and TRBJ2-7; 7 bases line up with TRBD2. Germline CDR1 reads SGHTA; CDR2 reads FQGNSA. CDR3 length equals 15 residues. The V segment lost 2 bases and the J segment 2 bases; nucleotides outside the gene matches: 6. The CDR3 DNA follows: TGTGCCAGCAGCTTAAAAGGCGGGGGTACCTACGAGCAGTACTTC. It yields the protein CASSLKGGGTYEQYF.

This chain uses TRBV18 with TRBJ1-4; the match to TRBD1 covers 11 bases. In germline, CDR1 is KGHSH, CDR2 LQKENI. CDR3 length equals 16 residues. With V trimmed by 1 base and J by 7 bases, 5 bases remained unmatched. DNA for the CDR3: TGTGCCAGCTCACCACAACAGGGACAGGGGGTTGAAAAACTGTTTTTT. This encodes CASSPQQGQGVEKLFF.

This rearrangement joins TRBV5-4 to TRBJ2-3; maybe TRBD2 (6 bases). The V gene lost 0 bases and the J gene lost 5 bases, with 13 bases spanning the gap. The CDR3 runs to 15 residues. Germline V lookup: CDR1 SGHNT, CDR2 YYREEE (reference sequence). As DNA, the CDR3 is TGTGCCAGCAGCTTGGCTTGGGGAGGTGGAGATACGCAGTATTTT. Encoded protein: CASSLAWGGGDTQYF.

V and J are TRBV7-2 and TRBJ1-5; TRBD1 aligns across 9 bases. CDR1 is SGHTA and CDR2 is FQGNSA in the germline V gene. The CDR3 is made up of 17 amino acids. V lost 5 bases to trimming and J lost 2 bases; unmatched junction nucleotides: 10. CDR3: CASSPGQGGGGNQPQHF. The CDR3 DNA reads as TGTGCCAGCAGCCCGGGACAGGGTGGTGGGGGCAATCAGCCCCAGCATTTT.

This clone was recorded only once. CDR3 protein: CTSPPRADNEQFF. CDR3 coding DNA: TGCACCAGCCCCCCCAGGGCAGACAATGAGCAGTTCTTC. The gene calls are TRBV1 and TRBJ2-1; the table calls TRBD1, which could not be checked here. TRBV1 is a pseudogene. This CDR3 has 13 amino acids.

The CDR3 sequence is CASSSAVKNIQYF. CDR3 nucleotide sequence: TGTGCCAGCAGTTCAGCGGTCAAAAACATTCAGTACTTC. The J gene is TRBJ2-4, the V gene TRBV6-5; TRBD2 is a possible D gene (5 bases). Deletions cut 4 bases from V and 3 bases from J, with 7 bases between. CDR3 length: 13 residues. Germline V gives CDR1 MNHEY, CDR2 SVGAGI.

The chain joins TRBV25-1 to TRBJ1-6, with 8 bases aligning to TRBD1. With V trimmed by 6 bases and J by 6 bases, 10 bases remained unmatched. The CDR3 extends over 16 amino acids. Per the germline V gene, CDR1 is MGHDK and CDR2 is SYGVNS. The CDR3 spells CASSDPGTGFNSPLHF. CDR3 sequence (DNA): TGTGCCAGCAGCGACCCCGGGACAGGTTTTAATTCACCCCTCCACTTT.

The CDR3 loop reads CASRISGGSYEQYF. The CDR3 region has the DNA TGTGCCAGCCGGATTAGCGGGGGCTCCTACGAGCAGTACTTC. V and J are TRBV6-5 and TRBJ2-7, with 9 bases identical to TRBD2. This CDR3 has 14 amino acids. V was pared by 8 bases and J by 0 bases, with 5 bases of the junction left unmatched. Germline assignment: CDR1 MNHEY and CDR2 SVGAGI.